The entry that follows covers one T cell receptor (beta chain) sequence. Its antigen is unknown. One end of the junction varies from germline; a read error may be responsible. This entry comes from a study of T cells in Graves' hyperthyroidism and ophthalmopathy (dated by TCRdb to the late 2010s). Context from the whole study: Peripheral blood samples were taken at the time of initial diagnosis, prior to any treatment. TCR V-J signatures able to tell the groups apart were searched for in a discovery cohort of 100 or so patients, of whom more than 40 had Graves' ophthalmopathy and roughly 58 had stable Graves' hyperthyroidism. An independent validation cohort of about 19 hyperthyroidism patients and about 16 patients who later progressed to ophthalmopathy tested prospective prediction of ophthalmopathy. The 95 to 100 discovery patients were randomly split 7:3 into training and test sets. In addition, the study compared T-cell repertoires in thyroid tissue and in blood from six Graves' hyperthyroidism patients. Following sampling, methimazole starting at 30 mg daily was given to hyperthyroidism patients, and high-dose intravenous methylprednisolone was given to ophthalmopathy patients. The paper reports TCR Vbeta CDR3 sequencing of approximately 140 peripheral blood samples: around 41 ophthalmopathy, about 75 hyperthyroidism and 17 progressor patients. What the work shows at the level of the full study, not this receptor alone: Ophthalmopathy was separated from stable hyperthyroidism by a 13 V-J signature model, with 87.88% sensitivity and roughly 81% specificity obtained in cross-validation and 80%/75% obtained in testing. Sample size was not statistically predetermined, and investigators were not blinded to group allocation. In validation, the model predicted progression to ophthalmopathy a median of about 6 months before onset, with around 70% sensitivity and roughly 77% specificity. Most expanded thyroid clonotypes (frequency above 0.001) were also detected in blood, suggesting blood repertoires may reflect thyroid immune responses.

Moderately to severely active disease, a Clinical Activity Score of at least 3, a NOSPECS grade of at least 4, and a duration under 3 months were present in ophthalmopathy patients. The study excluded patients with uncontrolled infections, other autoimmune diseases, pregnancy or lactation. Clinical symptoms, serum thyroxine and TRAb, thyroid ultrasound, and orbital computed tomography formed the basis for the diagnoses. PBMCs were separated from roughly 10 ml of fresh peripheral blood using Ficoll-Paque density gradient centrifugation. Total RNA was extracted with Trizol reagent, and quality was checked on an Agilent 2100 Bioanalyzer. CDR1 and CDR2 were assigned from the germline V gene (reference sequence) as MNHEY and SMNVEV. The CDR3, cysteine through phenylalanine, is 14 amino acids long. Only the CDR3 DNA stays, 42 bases, in frame from base 1. The TCR beta CDR3 regions were amplified from RNA transcripts. The first round of RT-PCR for the TCR CDR3 was performed with the HTBI primer set and the Qiagen OneStep RT-PCR kit. A second multiplex PCR round built the libraries, followed by size selection and purification. Paired-end sequencing of the libraries was performed with 100 bp reads on an Illumina HiSeq2000. In the authors' own workflow: SOAPnuke was used to process the raw data, with reads discarded if the reads contained adapters or uncalled bases, had a mean Phred below 15, or lacked an exact constant-primer or identifier match. High-quality paired reads were merged using COPE v1.2.5, and each unique nucleotide sequence was defined as a clonotype. MiTCR v1.1 was used to align clonotypes to the IMGT TRBV, TRBD and TRBJ reference segments. Only V-J combinations with frequency above 0.0001, covering 99% to 99.2% of repertoires, were analysed. A TCS score was defined as the ratio of F50 (clonal expansion) to E x V (chaos), with BLOSUM62-based TCRdist applied between CDR3 peptides within each V-J. Welch's t-statistics and random forest reduced roughly 500 V-J features to 13, which were used in a naive Bayes classifier (R e1071). The public reads were reprocessed in TCRdb via fastp at Q25 and MiXCR, keeping in-frame beta chains. For every CDR3 protein sequence, its rows merge into one entry that carries the most common genes and DNA. Here the V and J calls rest on TCRdb's processing, not on the authors' analysis. This sample has about 350,000 distinct CDR3 sequences in its table, and 15% to 20% of those were observed once. The leading ten clones occupy roughly 16% of the sample.

Recombination joined TRBV27 with TRBJ1-1; TRBD1 could be the D gene, as 5 bases match. Sample: blood. This clonotype originated in a woman between 40 and 50 years old with Graves' ophthalmopathy. The CDR3 reads CASSFVSWGTEASF. Read as DNA, the sequence is TGTGCCAGCAGTTTCGTCAGTTGGGGCACTGAAGCTTCCTTT.